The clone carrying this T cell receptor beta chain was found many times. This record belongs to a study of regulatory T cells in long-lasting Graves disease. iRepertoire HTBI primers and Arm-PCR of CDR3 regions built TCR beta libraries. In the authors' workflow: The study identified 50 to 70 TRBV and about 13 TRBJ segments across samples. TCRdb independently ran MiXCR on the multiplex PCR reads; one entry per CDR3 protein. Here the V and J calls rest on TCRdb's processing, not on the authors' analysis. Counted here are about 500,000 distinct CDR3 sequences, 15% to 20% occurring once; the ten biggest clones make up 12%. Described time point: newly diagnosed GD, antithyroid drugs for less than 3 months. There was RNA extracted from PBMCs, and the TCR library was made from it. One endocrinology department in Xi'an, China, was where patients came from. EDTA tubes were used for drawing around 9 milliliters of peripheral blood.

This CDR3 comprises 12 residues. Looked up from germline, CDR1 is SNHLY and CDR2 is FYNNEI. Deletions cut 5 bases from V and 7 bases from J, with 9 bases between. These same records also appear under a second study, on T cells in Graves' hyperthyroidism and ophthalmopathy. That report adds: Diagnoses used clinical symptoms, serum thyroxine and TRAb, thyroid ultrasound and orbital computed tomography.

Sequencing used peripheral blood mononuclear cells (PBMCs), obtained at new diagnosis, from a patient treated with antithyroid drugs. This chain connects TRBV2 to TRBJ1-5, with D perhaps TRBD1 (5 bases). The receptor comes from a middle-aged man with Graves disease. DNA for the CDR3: TGTGCCAGCAGTAATGGGGACCAGCCCCAGCATTTT. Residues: CASSNGDQPQHF.